This T cell receptor (beta chain) was recorded in a study of blood T cell repertoires in COVID-19. Study-level background: The United States, Italy and Spain provided the acute and convalescent COVID-19 samples.

CDR1 is SGHTA and CDR2 is FQGNSA in the germline V gene. The CDR3 length is 15 residues. V dropped 7 bases and J dropped 3 bases, with 16 bases sitting between them. Source study methods: By means of reference gene primer amplification, nucleated cell counts were estimated. Using immunoSEQ multiplex PCR, the repertoire was profiled, and TCRdb retains in-frame clones only, with some absent. V, J and clone size are those of that table, while D and trimming were read from the DNA. The data hold around 170,000 clones, with roughly 84% observed a single time. Cohort 3 donors counted as recovered after two negative PCRs, clearance, or resolved symptoms.

The sequence was collected from a woman aged 50 to 60 who had recovered from COVID-19. V is TRBV7-2 and J is TRBJ2-1, with a tentative D call TRBD2 (5 bases). Sequenced: PBMCs or T cells enriched from blood (not recorded which). Here the CDR3 DNA reads TGTGCCAGCAAAATAAGCGGCCCGAGCTACAATGAGCAGTTCTTC. It translates to CASKISGPSYNEQFF.